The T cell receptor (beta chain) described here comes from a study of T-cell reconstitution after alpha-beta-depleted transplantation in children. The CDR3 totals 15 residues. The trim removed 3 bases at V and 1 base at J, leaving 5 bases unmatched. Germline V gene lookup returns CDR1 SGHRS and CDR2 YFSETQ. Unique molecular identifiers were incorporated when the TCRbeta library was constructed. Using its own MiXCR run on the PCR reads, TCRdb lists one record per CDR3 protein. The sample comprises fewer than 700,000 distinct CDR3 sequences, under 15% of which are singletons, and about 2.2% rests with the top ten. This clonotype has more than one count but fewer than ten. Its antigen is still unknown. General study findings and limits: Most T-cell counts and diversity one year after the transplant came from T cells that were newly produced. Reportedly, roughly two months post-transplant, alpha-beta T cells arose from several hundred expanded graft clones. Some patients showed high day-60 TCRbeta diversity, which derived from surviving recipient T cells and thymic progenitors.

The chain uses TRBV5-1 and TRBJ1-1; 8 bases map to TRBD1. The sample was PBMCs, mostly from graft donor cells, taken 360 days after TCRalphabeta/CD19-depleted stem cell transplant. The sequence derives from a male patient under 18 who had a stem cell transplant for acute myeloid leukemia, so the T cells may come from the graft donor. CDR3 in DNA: TGCGCCAGCAGCTCCGACGGACAGGGGAACACTGAAGCTTTCTTT. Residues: CASSSDGQGNTEAFF. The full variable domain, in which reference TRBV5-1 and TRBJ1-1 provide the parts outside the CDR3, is KAGVTQTPRYLIKTRGQQVTLSCSPISGHRSVSWYQQTPGQGLQFLFEYFSETQRNKGNFPGRFSGRQFSNSRSEMNVSTLELGDSALYLCASSSDGQGNTEAFFGQGTRLTVV.